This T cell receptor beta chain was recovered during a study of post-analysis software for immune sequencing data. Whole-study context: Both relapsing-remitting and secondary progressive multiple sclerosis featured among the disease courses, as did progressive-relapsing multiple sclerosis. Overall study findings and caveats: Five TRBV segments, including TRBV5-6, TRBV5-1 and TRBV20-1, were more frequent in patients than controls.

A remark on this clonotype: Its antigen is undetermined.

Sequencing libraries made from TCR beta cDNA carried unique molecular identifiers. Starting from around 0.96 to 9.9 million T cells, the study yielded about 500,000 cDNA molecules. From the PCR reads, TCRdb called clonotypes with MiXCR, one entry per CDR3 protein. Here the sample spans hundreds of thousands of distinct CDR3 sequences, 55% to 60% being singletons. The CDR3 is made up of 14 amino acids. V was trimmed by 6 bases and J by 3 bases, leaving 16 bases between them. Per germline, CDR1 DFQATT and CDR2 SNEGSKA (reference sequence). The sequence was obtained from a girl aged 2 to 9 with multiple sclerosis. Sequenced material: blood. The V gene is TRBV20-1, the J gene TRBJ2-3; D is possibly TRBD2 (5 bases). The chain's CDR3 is CSALRGILTDTQYF. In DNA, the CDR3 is TGCAGTGCGCTGCGAGGGATACTAACAGATACGCAGTATTTT.